Sequencing of this TCR beta chain was carried out in a study of Ad26.COV2.S vaccination and SARS-CoV-2 variants. Study in general: Enrolled in COV1001, the donor was in the Ad26.COV2.S trial arm, which received the vaccine. The study gave Ad26.COV2.S intramuscularly, once or twice 56 days apart.

Clones were sequenced by immunoSEQ multiplex PCR, and TCRdb holds only the in-frame ones, with some missing. This table has 350,000 to 500,000 clones, approximately 90% appearing once. The CDR3 runs 15 residues. Germline values: CDR1 SGHTA, CDR2 FQGNSA. Losses at the gene ends were 5 bases for V and 1 base for J; bases not matched to a gene: 5. Documented treatment: roughly 20 received Ad26.COV2.S at low or high dose, single or two shots; a few received placebo; per-sample allocation not given. It was on day 63 after the first vaccine or placebo injection that samples were taken. This TCR came from a person aged 18 to 65 who received the Ad26.COV2.S COVID-19 vaccine or a placebo. Sequencing used peripheral blood, obtained in a trial of Ad26.COV2.S vaccine versus placebo. This chain links TRBV7-2 with TRBJ1-2; TRBD1 aligns across 9 bases. The CDR3 loop is CASSPGQGYNYGYTF. Written as DNA, the CDR3 is TGTGCCAGCAGCCCCGGACAGGGGTATAACTATGGCTACACCTTC.